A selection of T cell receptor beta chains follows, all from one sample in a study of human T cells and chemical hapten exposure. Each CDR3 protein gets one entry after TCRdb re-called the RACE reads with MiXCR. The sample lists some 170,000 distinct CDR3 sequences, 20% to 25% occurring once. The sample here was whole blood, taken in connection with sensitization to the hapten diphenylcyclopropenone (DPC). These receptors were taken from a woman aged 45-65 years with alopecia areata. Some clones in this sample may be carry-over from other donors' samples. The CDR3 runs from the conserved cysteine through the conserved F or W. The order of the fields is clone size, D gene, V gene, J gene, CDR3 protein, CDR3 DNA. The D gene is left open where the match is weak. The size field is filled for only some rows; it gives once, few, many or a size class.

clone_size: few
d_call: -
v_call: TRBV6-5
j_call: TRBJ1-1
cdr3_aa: CASNPGQRSAAFF
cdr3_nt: TGTGCCAGCAACCCGGGACAAAGAAGTGCAGCTTTCTTT

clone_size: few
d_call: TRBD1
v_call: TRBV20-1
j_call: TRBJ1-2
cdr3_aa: CSAHSGQVYGYTF
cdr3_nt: TGCAGTGCTCACTCGGGACAGGTCTATGGCTACACCTTC

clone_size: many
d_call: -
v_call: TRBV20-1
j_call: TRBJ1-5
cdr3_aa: CSARDPSNQPQHF
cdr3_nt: TGCAGTGCTAGAGATCCAAGCAATCAGCCCCAGCATTTT

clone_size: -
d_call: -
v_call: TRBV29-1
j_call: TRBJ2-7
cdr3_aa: CSVGWGPSYEQYF
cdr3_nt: TGCAGCGTTGGGTGGGGCCCCTCCTACGAGCAGTACTTC

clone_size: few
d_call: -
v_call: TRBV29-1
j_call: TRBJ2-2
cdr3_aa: CSVALPSSPNTGELFF
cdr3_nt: TGCAGCGTTGCCCTACCGTCGTCGCCGAACACCGGGGAGCTGTTTTTT

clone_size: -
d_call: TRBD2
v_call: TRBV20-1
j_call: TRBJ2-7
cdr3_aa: CSGSQREGRNEQYF
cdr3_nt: TGCAGTGGAAGTCAGCGGGAGGGCCGGAACGAGCAGTACTTC

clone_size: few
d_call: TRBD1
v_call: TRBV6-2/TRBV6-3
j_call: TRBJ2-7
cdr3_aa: CASSYGDRGVWEQYF
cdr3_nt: TGTGCCAGCAGTTACGGGGACAGGGGAGTGTGGGAGCAGTACTTC

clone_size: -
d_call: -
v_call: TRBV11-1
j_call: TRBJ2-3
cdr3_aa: CASSNPDGYTDTQYF
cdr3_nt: TGTGCCAGCAGCAACCCCGACGGATACACAGATACGCAGTATTTT

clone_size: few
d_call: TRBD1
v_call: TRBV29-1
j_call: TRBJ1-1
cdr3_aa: CSVRGDRGTEAFF
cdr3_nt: TGCAGCGTGAGGGGAGACAGGGGGACTGAAGCTTTCTTT

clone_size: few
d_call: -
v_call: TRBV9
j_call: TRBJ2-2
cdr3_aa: CASSPGPSGELFF
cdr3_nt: TGTGCCAGCAGCCCCGGACCGAGTGGGGAGCTGTTTTTT

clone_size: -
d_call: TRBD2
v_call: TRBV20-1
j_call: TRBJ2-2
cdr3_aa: CSASPAGGDTGELFF
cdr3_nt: TGCAGTGCTAGCCCAGCGGGAGGGGACACCGGGGAGCTGTTTTTT

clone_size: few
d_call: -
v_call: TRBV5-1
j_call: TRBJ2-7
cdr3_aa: CASSLAGMKRDEQYF
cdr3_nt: TGCGCCAGCAGCTTGGCGGGAATGAAGCGCGACGAGCAGTACTTC

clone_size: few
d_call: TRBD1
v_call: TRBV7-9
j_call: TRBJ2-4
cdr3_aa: CASSLEGGTGGNIQYF
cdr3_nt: TGTGCCAGCAGCTTAGAGGGTGGGACAGGGGGCAACATTCAGTACTTC

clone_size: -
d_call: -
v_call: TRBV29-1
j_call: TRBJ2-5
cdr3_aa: CSVDVRHQETQYF
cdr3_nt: TGCAGCGTTGACGTGAGACACCAAGAGACCCAGTACTTC

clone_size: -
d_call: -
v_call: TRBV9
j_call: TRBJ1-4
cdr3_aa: CASSVAPGENEKLFF
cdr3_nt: TGTGCCAGCAGCGTAGCACCGGGGGAAAATGAAAAACTGTTTTTT

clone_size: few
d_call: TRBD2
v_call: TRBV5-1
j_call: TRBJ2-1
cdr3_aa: CASSLERLAYEQFF
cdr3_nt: TGCGCCAGCAGCTTGGAGCGACTAGCCTATGAGCAGTTCTTC

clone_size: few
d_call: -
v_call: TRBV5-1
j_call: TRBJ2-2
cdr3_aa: CASRAGTSLGELFF
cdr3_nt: TGCGCCAGCAGAGCAGGGACCTCTCTCGGGGAGCTGTTTTTT

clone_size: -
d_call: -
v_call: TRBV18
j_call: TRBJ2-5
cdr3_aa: CASSPQPSRGGETQYF
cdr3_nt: TGTGCCAGCTCACCACAGCCGAGCCGAGGGGGAGAGACCCAGTACTTC

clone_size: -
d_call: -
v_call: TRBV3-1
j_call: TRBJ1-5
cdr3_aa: CASSHSGSNQPQHF
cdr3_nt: TGTGCCAGCAGCCACAGTGGTAGCAATCAGCCCCAGCATTTT

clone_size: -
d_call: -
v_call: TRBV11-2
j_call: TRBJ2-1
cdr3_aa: CASSGLPSPTNEQFF
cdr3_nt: TGTGCCAGCAGCGGACTGCCTTCTCCGACCAATGAGCAGTTCTTC

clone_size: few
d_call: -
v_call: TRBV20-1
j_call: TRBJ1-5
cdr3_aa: CSATDSLNQPQHF
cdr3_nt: TGCAGTGCCACGGACAGCCTTAATCAGCCCCAGCATTTT

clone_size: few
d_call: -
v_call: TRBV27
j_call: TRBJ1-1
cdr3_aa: CASSLRQTGFGTEAFF
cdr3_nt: TGTGCCAGCAGTTTGCGCCAAACAGGGTTTGGCACTGAAGCTTTCTTT

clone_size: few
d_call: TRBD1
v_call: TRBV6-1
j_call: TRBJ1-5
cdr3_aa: CASTQGVGGNQPQHF
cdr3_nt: TGTGCCAGCACCCAGGGGGTTGGGGGCAATCAGCCCCAGCATTTT

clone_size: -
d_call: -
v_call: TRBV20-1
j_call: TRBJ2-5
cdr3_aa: CSPRSDQETQYF
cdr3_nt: TGCAGTCCACGATCGGACCAAGAGACCCAGTACTTC

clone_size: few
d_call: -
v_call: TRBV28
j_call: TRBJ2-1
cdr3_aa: CASSDPGSYNEQFF
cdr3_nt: TGTGCCAGCAGTGACCCCGGCTCCTACAATGAGCAGTTCTTC

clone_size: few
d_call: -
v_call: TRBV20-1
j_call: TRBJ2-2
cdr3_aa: CSASHGTGELFF
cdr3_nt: TGCAGTGCTAGTCACGGCACCGGGGAGCTGTTTTTT

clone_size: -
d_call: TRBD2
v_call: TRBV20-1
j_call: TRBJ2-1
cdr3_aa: CSASPFTSGTYNEQFF
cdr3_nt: TGCAGTGCTAGCCCCTTCACTAGCGGAACTTACAATGAGCAGTTCTTC

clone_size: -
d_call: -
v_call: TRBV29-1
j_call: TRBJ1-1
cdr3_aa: CSVHGQTNTEAFF
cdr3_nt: TGCAGCGTCCATGGACAGACGAACACTGAAGCTTTCTTT

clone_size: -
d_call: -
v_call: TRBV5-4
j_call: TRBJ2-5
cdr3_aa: CASSPRTNPQETQYF
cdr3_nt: TGTGCCAGCAGCCCTCGGACTAACCCCCAAGAGACCCAGTACTTC

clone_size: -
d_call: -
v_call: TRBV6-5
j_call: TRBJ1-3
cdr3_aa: CASREDGNTIYF
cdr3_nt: TGTGCCAGCAGGGAGGACGGAAACACCATATATTTT

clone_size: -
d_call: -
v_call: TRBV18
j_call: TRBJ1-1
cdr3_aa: CASSGESDTEAFF
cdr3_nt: TGTGCCAGCTCGGGGGAGTCCGACACTGAAGCTTTCTTT

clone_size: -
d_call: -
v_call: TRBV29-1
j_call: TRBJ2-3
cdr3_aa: CSGRESADTQYF
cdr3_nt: TGCAGCGGCAGGGAGTCAGCAGATACGCAGTATTTT

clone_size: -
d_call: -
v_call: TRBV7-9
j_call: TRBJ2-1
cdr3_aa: CASSPRALSYNEQFF
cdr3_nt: TGTGCCAGCAGCCCCCGGGCCCTCTCCTACAATGAGCAGTTCTTC

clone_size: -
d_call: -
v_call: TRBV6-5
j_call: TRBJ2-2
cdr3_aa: CASSPQRVGTGELFF
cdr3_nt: TGTGCCAGCAGCCCGCAACGCGTAGGCACCGGGGAGCTGTTTTTT

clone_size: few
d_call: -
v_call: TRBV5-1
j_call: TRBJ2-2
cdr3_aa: CASSPTWTNTGELFF
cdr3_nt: TGCGCCAGCAGCCCTACGTGGACAAACACCGGGGAGCTGTTTTTT

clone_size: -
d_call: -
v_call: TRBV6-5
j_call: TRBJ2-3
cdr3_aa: CASSLLGELSTDTQYF
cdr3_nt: TGTGCCAGCAGCCTTTTAGGAGAGTTGAGCACAGATACGCAGTATTTT

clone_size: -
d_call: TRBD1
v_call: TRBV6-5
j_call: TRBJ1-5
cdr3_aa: CASSADRDNQPQHF
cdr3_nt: TGTGCCAGCAGTGCGGACAGGGACAATCAGCCCCAGCATTTT

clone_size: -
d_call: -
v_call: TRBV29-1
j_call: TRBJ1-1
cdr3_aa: CSGGGLNTEAFF
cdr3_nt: TGCAGCGGCGGGGGGCTGAACACTGAAGCTTTCTTT

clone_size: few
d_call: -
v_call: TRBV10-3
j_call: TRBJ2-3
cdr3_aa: CAIATTDTQYF
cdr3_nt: TGTGCCATCGCGACGACAGATACGCAGTATTTT

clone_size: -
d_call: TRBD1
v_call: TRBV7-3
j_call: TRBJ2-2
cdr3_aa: CASSPGGGTGELFF
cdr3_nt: TGTGCCAGCAGCCCAGGGGGCGGCACCGGGGAGCTGTTTTTT

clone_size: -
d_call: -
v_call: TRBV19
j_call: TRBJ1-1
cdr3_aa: CASSKPLAAEAFF
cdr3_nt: TGTGCCAGTAGTAAGCCCCTTGCCGCTGAAGCTTTCTTT

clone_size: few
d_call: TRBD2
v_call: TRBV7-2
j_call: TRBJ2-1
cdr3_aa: CASSLLVAGVYNEQFF
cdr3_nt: TGTGCCAGCAGCTTATTAGTAGCGGGGGTATACAATGAGCAGTTCTTC

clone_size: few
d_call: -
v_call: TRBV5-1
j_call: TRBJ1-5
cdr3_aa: CASSLEGYGQPQHF
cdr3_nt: TGCGCCAGCAGCTTGGAAGGGTATGGGCAGCCCCAGCATTTT

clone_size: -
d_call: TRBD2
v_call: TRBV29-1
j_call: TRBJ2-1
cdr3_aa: CSVEDPLSGTYNEQFF
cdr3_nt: TGCAGCGTTGAAGATCCCCTTAGCGGGACCTACAATGAGCAGTTCTTC

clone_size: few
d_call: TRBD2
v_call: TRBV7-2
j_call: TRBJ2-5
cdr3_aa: CASSLDGGSGETQYF
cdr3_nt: TGTGCCAGCAGCTTAGACGGCGGGAGTGGTGAGACCCAGTACTTC

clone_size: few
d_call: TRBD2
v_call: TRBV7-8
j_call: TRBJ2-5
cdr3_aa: CASSTPTSGNHETQYF
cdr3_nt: TGTGCCAGCAGCACACCGACTAGCGGGAATCATGAGACCCAGTACTTC

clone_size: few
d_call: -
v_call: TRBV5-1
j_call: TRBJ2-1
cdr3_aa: CASSLVQASSYNEQFF
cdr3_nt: TGCGCCAGCAGCTTGGTCCAGGCCAGCTCCTACAATGAGCAGTTCTTC

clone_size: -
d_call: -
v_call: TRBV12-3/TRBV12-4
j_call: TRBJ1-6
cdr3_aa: CASSQSAGSSPLHF
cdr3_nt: TGTGCCAGCAGTCAAAGTGCAGGGTCTTCACCCCTCCACTTT

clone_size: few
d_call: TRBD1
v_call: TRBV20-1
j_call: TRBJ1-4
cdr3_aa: CSATDRTTTNEKLFF
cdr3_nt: TGCAGTGCTACGGACAGGACAACAACTAATGAAAAACTGTTTTTT

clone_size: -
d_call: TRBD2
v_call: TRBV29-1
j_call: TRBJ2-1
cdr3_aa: CSVEDRASGREKFF
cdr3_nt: TGCAGCGTTGAAGATAGAGCTAGCGGGAGGGAGAAGTTCTTC

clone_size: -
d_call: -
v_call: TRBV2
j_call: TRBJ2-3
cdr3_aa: CASSAGFEWTSSTDTQYF
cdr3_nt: TGTGCCAGCAGTGCCGGGTTCGAGTGGACCTCTAGCACAGATACGCAGTATTTT

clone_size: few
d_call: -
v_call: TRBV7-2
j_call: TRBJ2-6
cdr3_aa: CASSARERAGANVLTF
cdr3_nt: TGTGCCAGCAGCGCCAGGGAACGGGCTGGGGCCAACGTCCTGACTTTC

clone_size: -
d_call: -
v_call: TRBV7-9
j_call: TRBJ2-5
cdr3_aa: CASSEAGHRMRETQYF
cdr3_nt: TGTGCCAGCAGCGAAGCGGGACATCGGATGCGAGAGACCCAGTACTTC

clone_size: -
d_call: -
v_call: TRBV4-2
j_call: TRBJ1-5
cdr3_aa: CASSSRDSTNQPQHF
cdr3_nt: TGTGCCAGCAGCTCTCGGGACTCCACGAATCAGCCCCAGCATTTT

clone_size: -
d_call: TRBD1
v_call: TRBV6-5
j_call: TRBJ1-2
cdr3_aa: CASSLDRGDYGYTF
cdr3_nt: TGTGCCAGCAGTTTAGACAGGGGAGACTATGGCTACACCTTC